These T cell receptor beta chains were read from a single sample in a study of identical twins. TCRdb reanalysed the 5' RACE reads using MiXCR and keeps one entry per CDR3 protein. The sample holds 240,000 or so distinct CDR3 sequences, about 11% seen once. Material for sequencing was memory T cells sorted from blood. The receptors were gathered from a man aged 50 to 59 in good health. Each CDR3 is given with its conserved first and last residue. Fields, in order: CDR3 DNA, CDR3 protein, V gene, D gene, J gene, CDR3 length, clone size. D genes are given only for firm matches. Clone sizes are given selectively: once, few, many, or a class where the clone is expanded.

CDR3nt: TGTGCCACCAGAGCATCGAGACAGGGTACCACCACTGAAGCTTTCTTT; CDR3aa: CATRASRQGTTTEAFF; v_gene: TRBV24-1; d_gene: TRBD1; j_gene: TRBJ1-1; len: 16; abundance: few
CDR3nt: TGTGCCAGCAGCTTAGCGATGGCTAACTATGGCTACACCTTC; CDR3aa: CASSLAMANYGYTF; v_gene: TRBV7-2; d_gene: .; j_gene: TRBJ1-2; len: 14; abundance: .
CDR3nt: TGTGCCAGCAGTTTTCAAGCGGGGAACCAAGAGACCCAGTACTTC; CDR3aa: CASSFQAGNQETQYF; v_gene: TRBV28; d_gene: TRBD2; j_gene: TRBJ2-5; len: 15; abundance: many
CDR3nt: TGTGCCAGCAGTGAACACGGAGGCTGGGATCAGCCCCAGCATTTT; CDR3aa: CASSEHGGWDQPQHF; v_gene: TRBV6-1; d_gene: .; j_gene: TRBJ1-5; len: 15; abundance: many
CDR3nt: TGCAGTTATAGCGGGTCGGGAGATACGCAGTATTTT; CDR3aa: CSYSGSGDTQYF; v_gene: TRBV20-1; d_gene: TRBD2; j_gene: TRBJ2-3; len: 12; abundance: many
CDR3nt: TGTGCCAGCAGCCAAGGGGAAGCTCGAGTAGATACGCAGTATTTT; CDR3aa: CASSQGEARVDTQYF; v_gene: TRBV3-1; d_gene: .; j_gene: TRBJ2-3; len: 15; abundance: once
CDR3nt: TGTGCCAGCAGCTCCAAACGTCCTAGCGGGAGGTGGAATGAGCAGTTCTTC; CDR3aa: CASSSKRPSGRWNEQFF; v_gene: TRBV7-8; d_gene: TRBD2; j_gene: TRBJ2-1; len: 17; abundance: many
CDR3nt: TGCGCCAGCAGCTTGGTAGGAATCCCCTACGAGCAGTACTTC; CDR3aa: CASSLVGIPYEQYF; v_gene: TRBV5-1; d_gene: .; j_gene: TRBJ2-7; len: 14; abundance: many
CDR3nt: TGCAGCGTTGCCCTACTAGCGGGAGGACACAATGAGCAGTTCTTC; CDR3aa: CSVALLAGGHNEQFF; v_gene: TRBV29-1; d_gene: TRBD2; j_gene: TRBJ2-1; len: 15; abundance: many
CDR3nt: TGTGCCAGCAGTCAATATAGCGGGACCCCATACAATGAGCAGTTCTTC; CDR3aa: CASSQYSGTPYNEQFF; v_gene: TRBV28; d_gene: TRBD2; j_gene: TRBJ2-1; len: 16; abundance: many
CDR3nt: TGTGCCAGCTCACCACCAGGCGAAGTTTATGGCTACACCTTC; CDR3aa: CASSPPGEVYGYTF; v_gene: TRBV18; d_gene: .; j_gene: TRBJ1-2; len: 14; abundance: few
CDR3nt: TGTGCCAGCAGTTTAGACGAGCAGGCGGCGGAGACCCAGTACTTC; CDR3aa: CASSLDEQAAETQYF; v_gene: TRBV28; d_gene: .; j_gene: TRBJ2-5; len: 15; abundance: .
CDR3nt: TGCGCCAGCAGCGCCCGACTAGCGGGAGGGCCTTCCTATGAGCAGTTCTTC; CDR3aa: CASSARLAGGPSYEQFF; v_gene: TRBV5-1; d_gene: TRBD2; j_gene: TRBJ2-1; len: 17; abundance: many
CDR3nt: TGTGCCAGCAGCTTGACTAGCGGGACAGTCTACGAGCAGTACTTC; CDR3aa: CASSLTSGTVYEQYF; v_gene: TRBV7-3; d_gene: TRBD2; j_gene: TRBJ2-7; len: 15; abundance: many
CDR3nt: TGTGCCAGCGACGGTCCGCCTAATGAAAAACTGTTTTTT; CDR3aa: CASDGPPNEKLFF; v_gene: TRBV18; d_gene: .; j_gene: TRBJ1-4; len: 13; abundance: many
CDR3nt: TGTGCCAGCAGCCGCGACAAAGGGCAGGATACGCAGTATTTT; CDR3aa: CASSRDKGQDTQYF; v_gene: TRBV4-2; d_gene: .; j_gene: TRBJ2-3; len: 14; abundance: few
CDR3nt: TGTGCCAGCAGCTTAAACCAGGGGGCAGTCGCAGATACGCAGTATTTT; CDR3aa: CASSLNQGAVADTQYF; v_gene: TRBV7-9; d_gene: TRBD1; j_gene: TRBJ2-3; len: 16; abundance: many
CDR3nt: TGCGCCAGCAGCTTCCGGTCGGGGTACGACCACGAGCAGTACTTC; CDR3aa: CASSFRSGYDHEQYF; v_gene: TRBV5-1; d_gene: .; j_gene: TRBJ2-7; len: 15; abundance: .
CDR3nt: TGTGCCAGCAGCTTAAGGGCTAATGAGCAGTTCTTC; CDR3aa: CASSLRANEQFF; v_gene: TRBV7-3; d_gene: .; j_gene: TRBJ2-1; len: 12; abundance: many
CDR3nt: TGCAGCGCCTCTGAGGGCCTGAGGGAAAAACTGTTTTTT; CDR3aa: CSASEGLREKLFF; v_gene: TRBV29-1; d_gene: .; j_gene: TRBJ1-4; len: 13; abundance: many
CDR3nt: TGTGCCAGCAGTTACGGGCTAGCGGTCCCTGGGGCCGAGCAGTTCTTC; CDR3aa: CASSYGLAVPGAEQFF; v_gene: TRBV6-5; d_gene: TRBD2; j_gene: TRBJ2-1; len: 16; abundance: many